This T cell receptor beta chain was captured in a study of blood T cell repertoires in COVID-19. Overall study context: Material from acute and convalescent COVID-19 was sourced from the United States, Italy and Spain.

Per the germline V gene, CDR1 is GTSNPN and CDR2 is SVGIG (reference sequence). The CDR3 loop spans 14 amino acids. V was clipped by 2 bases and J by 4 bases; unmatched bases: 7. Original data processing: Quantification of nucleated cells was approximated via reference gene primer amplification. Generated by immunoSEQ multiplex PCR, the TCRdb table keeps only in-frame clones and is missing some. V, J and clone size derive from that table, while D and trimming were established from the DNA sequence. Among about 80,000 clones, 65% to 85% were seen once, and the ten largest hold roughly 4%. This TCR was recovered from a man aged 45-65 years with acute or convalescent COVID-19. The genes are TRBV30 and TRBJ1-2, with 7 bases matching TRBD1. Sample: peripheral blood. Here the CDR3 reads CAWSPRGTVYGYTF. The DNA for the CDR3 is TGTGCCTGGAGTCCCAGGGGGACCGTCTATGGCTACACCTTC.